This entry lists 23 T cell receptor beta chains sequenced from one sample in a study of T cell repertoires in cytomegalovirus infection. TCRdb reprocessed the reads via MiXCR and lists one record per CDR3 protein. The top ten clones hold roughly 18% of a sample with around 240,000 distinct CDR3 sequences, 22% of them seen once. The sample was CD8+ T cells from PBMCs. All receptors derive from a human donor in good health (CMV status not recorded). Some clones in this sample may be carry-over from other donors' samples.

This clonotype occurred a few times. The chain has TRBV7-9 and TRBJ2-3; D gene unclear. V was cut by 0 bases and J by 0 bases, with 4 bases left in between. Germline CDR1 is SEHNR and CDR2 is FQNEAQ (reference sequence). The CDR3 totals 14 residues. Written as DNA, the CDR3 is TGTGCCAGCAGCTTAGCCACAAGCACAGATACGCAGTATTTT. Translation: CASSLATSTDTQYF.

At least ten counts were recorded for this clonotype. J is TRBJ2-1 and V is TRBV7-6; 9 nucleotides agree with TRBD2. Germline CDR1 SGHVS, CDR2 FNYEAQ. V dropped 8 bases and J dropped 1; count of bases not matched to a gene: 9. The CDR3 covers 16 residues. The chain's CDR3 is CASGYRAGGSYNEQFF. CDR3 nucleotide sequence: TGTGCCAGCGGTTATCGAGCGGGGGGTTCCTACAATGAGCAGTTCTTC. Full variable domain (missing parts from reference TRBV7-6 and TRBJ2-1): GAGVSQSPRYKVTKRGQDVALRCDPISGHVSLYWYRQALGQGPEFLTYFNYEAQQDKSGLPNDRFSAERPEGSISTLTIQRTEQRDSAMYRCASGYRAGGSYNEQFFGPGTRLTVL.

The genes are TRBV10-3 and TRBJ2-1; D is uncertain. The V gene lost 6 bases and the J gene lost 6 bases, with 3 bases spanning the gap. Germline CDR1 and CDR2: ENHRY and SYGVKD. This CDR3 has 10 amino acids. For the CDR3, the DNA is TGTGCCATCAGGTGCAATGAGCAGTTCTTC. This sequence encodes CAIRCNEQFF.

This clonotype has at least ten counts. This rearrangement joins TRBV28 to TRBJ2-2; a possible D gene is TRBD1 (6 bases). Deletions cut 4 bases from V and 5 bases from J, with 8 bases between. Germline V lookup: CDR1 MDHEN, CDR2 SYDVKM. CDR3 length: 13 amino acids. CDR3 loop: CASSSGQTGELFF. CDR3 DNA: TGTGCCAGCAGTTCCGGACAGACCGGGGAGCTGTTTTTT.

This clonotype is termed medium-sized. The chain carries TRBV28 and TRBJ1-1, with D uncertain. This CDR3 has 14 amino acids. V was cut by 7 bases and J by 3 bases, with 15 bases left in between. Germline CDR1 and CDR2: MDHEN and SYDVKM. CDR3 nucleotide sequence: TGTGCCAGCAACCCCTTGAGGGCCTACACTGAAGCTTTCTTT. This sequence encodes CASNPLRAYTEAFF. The full variable domain, completed using reference TRBV28 and TRBJ1-1, is DVKVTQSSRYLVKRTGEKVFLECVQDMDHENMFWYRQDPGLGLRLIYFSYDVKMKEKGDIPEGYSVSREKKERFSLILESASTNQTSMYLCASNPLRAYTEAFFGQGTRLTVV.

There are a few counts of this clonotype. In DNA form, the CDR3 reads TGCAGCGTTGAAACAGGCTCTAACTATGGCTACACCTTC. This sequence encodes CSVETGSNYGYTF. The genes are TRBV29-1 and TRBJ1-2, with D perhaps TRBD1 (5 bases). This CDR3 has 13 amino acids. V was cut by 2 bases and J by 0 bases, with 7 bases left in between. The germline V gene encodes CDR1 SQVTM and CDR2 ANQGSEA.

In its sample, this clonotype was seen a few times. The chain employs TRBV6-6 and TRBJ2-7; D gene ambiguous. This CDR3 contains 9 residues. Trimming took 2 bases from V and 7 from J, leaving 0 bases between them. From germline, CDR1 is MNHNY and CDR2 SVGAGI (reference sequence). CDR3 loop: CASSYEQYF. The CDR3 DNA follows: TGTGCCAGCAGTTACGAGCAGTACTTC.

Many counts were recorded for this clonotype. V usage is TRBV7-2 and J usage is TRBJ2-7, with 12 nucleotides matching TRBD2. Germline-derived CDR1 and CDR2 are SGHTA and FQGNSA. The CDR3 loop spans 15 amino acids. Trimming took 5 bases from V and 3 from J; bases not matched to a gene: 5. CDR3 nucleotides: TGTGCCAGCAGCCAGACTAGCGGGGGCCTCTACGAGCAGTACTTC. It encodes CASSQTSGGLYEQYF.

V and J are TRBV5-6 and TRBJ1-6; TRBD1 is a possible D gene (5 bases). The germline V and J ends were trimmed by 2 bases and 2 bases, with 8 bases remaining between them. The CDR3 consists of 15 residues. Germline lookup yields CDR1 SGHDT and CDR2 YYEEEE. The DNA of the CDR3 is TGTGCCAGCAGCTTCGGGACTGCCTATAATTCACCCCTCCACTTT. Amino acid sequence: CASSFGTAYNSPLHF.

This clonotype was counted a few times. The chain links TRBV20-1 to TRBJ1-1, with 9 bases fitting TRBD1. Germline CDR1 reads DFQATT; CDR2 reads SNEGSKA (reference sequence). CDR3 length equals 15 residues. With 4 bases clipped from V and 2 bases from J, the junction kept 8 bases outside the gene matches. The CDR3: CSAKDPGQGNTEAFF. The CDR3 DNA reads TGCAGTGCTAAAGATCCGGGACAGGGAAACACTGAAGCTTTCTTT.

This chain uses TRBV9 with TRBJ1-3; TRBD1 aligns across 8 bases. This CDR3 has 15 amino acids. The J segment lost 4 bases and the V segment lost 3 bases, leaving 6 bases of the junction unmatched. Germline-derived CDR1 and CDR2 are SGDLS and YYNGEE. As DNA, the CDR3 is TGTGCCAGCAGCGCCCCAGGGGGCGCAGGAAACACCATATATTTT. Protein sequence: CASSAPGGAGNTIYF.

Ten or more counts support this clonotype. The rearrangement joins TRBV28 to TRBJ1-5; D gene ambiguous. The V end was cut by 7 bases, the J end by 0 bases, with 13 bases between. The CDR3 has 15 residues. Germline-derived CDR1 and CDR2 are MDHEN and SYDVKM. The CDR3 loop reads CASTGTAYSNQPQHF. CDR3 coding DNA: TGTGCCAGCACCGGAACGGCGTATAGCAATCAGCCCCAGCATTTT.

The gene calls are TRBV23-1 and TRBJ2-7; 7 nucleotides agree with TRBD1. TRBV23-1 is placed among ORFs of uncertain function. This CDR3 contains 16 residues. The junction had 13 bases not matched to a gene; V was cut back by 6 bases and J by 2 bases. CDR3 nucleotides: TGCGCCAGCAGCCCAACCGGGACAGCGACGACCTACGAGCAGTACTTC. It codes for CASSPTGTATTYEQYF.

This clonotype was observed many times. The chain is built from TRBV7-2 and TRBJ2-6, with D possibly being TRBD2 (6 bases). The CDR3 loop spans 17 amino acids. The germline CDR1 and CDR2 sequences are SGHTA and FQGNSA. V was clipped by 7 bases and J by 2 bases, with 18 bases between them. The CDR3 is CASKLYDGEAGANVLTF. The CDR3 DNA follows: TGTGCCAGCAAACTATACGATGGGGAGGCTGGGGCCAACGTCCTGACTTTC.

This rearrangement joins TRBV4-2 to TRBJ1-1; maybe TRBD1 (5 bases). CDR3 length equals 14 residues. Germline loops: CDR1 LGHNA, CDR2 YNFKEQ. V was pared by 3 bases and J by 4 bases, with 12 bases between. CDR3 loop: CASSHFGTGTEAFF. The CDR3 DNA reads as TGTGCCAGCAGCCACTTTGGGACGGGCACTGAAGCTTTCTTT.

This chain uses TRBV12-5 with TRBJ1-5, with D perhaps TRBD1 (6 bases). The length of the CDR3 is 15 residues. Germline-derived CDR1 and CDR2 are LGHNT and FRNRAP. CDR3 DNA: TGTGCCCCCCGCACAGGGCAATATAGCAATCAGCCCCAGCATTTT. It specifies CAPRTGQYSNQPQHF.

The V call is TRBV7-2, the J call TRBJ2-1; either TRBD1 or TRBD2 may supply D (5 bases each). CDR3 length: 13 amino acids. The V gene's germline CDR1 is SGHTA and CDR2 FQGNSA. V lost 4 bases, J lost 11 bases, and 15 bases lay in between. The CDR3 spells CASSSQTGTKQFF. CDR3 DNA: TGTGCCAGCAGCTCCCAAACCGGGACCAAGCAGTTCTTC.

The rearrangement uses TRBV2 and TRBJ2-3; D remains unclear. CDR1 is SNHLY and CDR2 is FYNNEI in the germline V gene. This CDR3 region has 13 residues. Trimming removed 2 bases from V and 6 bases from J, with 9 bases in between. The CDR3 DNA is TGTGCCAGCAGTGAAAGAAGCTGGGATACGCAGTATTTT. Protein: CASSERSWDTQYF.

The chain links TRBV28 to TRBJ1-5; 8 nucleotides match TRBD1. Germline V gives CDR1 MDHEN, CDR2 SYDVKM. After removal of 6 bases from V and 0 bases from J, the junction contained 4 bases not matched to a gene. CDR3 size: 15 residues. The CDR3 loop reads CASSRGQDSNQPQHF. CDR3 in DNA: TGTGCCAGCAGCCGGGGACAGGATAGCAATCAGCCCCAGCATTTT.

This clonotype was counted at least ten times. The chain recombines TRBV7-9 with TRBJ2-3, with D possibly matching TRBD2 (6 bases). Trimming removed 2 bases at V and 6 bases at J, with 9 bases between. Germline V lookup: CDR1 SEHNR, CDR2 FQNEAQ (reference sequence). The CDR3 is 13 residues long. Here the CDR3 reads CASSLFSGDTQYF. The DNA of the CDR3 is TGTGCCAGCAGCTTATTTAGCGGTGATACGCAGTATTTT.

In this sample, this clonotype turned up a few times. The V and J genes are TRBV5-4 and TRBJ2-1, with 9 bases that match TRBD2. V shed 4 bases, J shed 8 bases, and the junction held 13 bases outside the gene matches. In germline, CDR1 is SGHNT, CDR2 YYREEE (reference sequence). The CDR3 length is 16 residues. The CDR3 bases are TGTGCCAGCAGCCTTCTGCGGGGGGGCCAAAAAGATGAGCAGTTCTTC. It yields the protein CASSLLRGGQKDEQFF.

Comment on this clonotype: With a much larger clone just one base away, this may be a read error. V usage is TRBV5-1 and J usage is TRBJ2-5; 8 nucleotides agree with TRBD2. The CDR3 totals 14 residues. CDR1 and CDR2 (germline): SGHRS, YFSETQ. CDR3 bases: TGCGCCAGTTGCTGCGGGGGGCCGCGGGAGATCCAGTACTTC. The encoded protein is CASCCGGPREIQYF.

The table lists this clonotype with many counts. This chain links TRBV5-6 with TRBJ1-1; 11 nucleotides agree with TRBD1. Germline loops: CDR1 SGHDT, CDR2 YYEEEE. The CDR3 is made up of 18 amino acids. After removal of 2 bases from V and 2 bases from J, the junction contained 11 bases not matched to a gene. CDR3 DNA sequence: TGTGCCAGCAGCTTCCCGGACAGGGGGCGTTTTCCTAACACTGAAGCTTTCTTT. It encodes CASSFPDRGRFPNTEAFF.